Listed below are T cell receptor beta chains from one sample, sequenced in a study of blood T cell repertoires in COVID-19. Assay: immunoSEQ multiplex PCR; the TCRdb copy retains only in-frame clones and omits some. The data show under 95,000 clones, roughly 90% seen once. Material: peripheral blood. These receptors originate from a man at least 80 years old in a cohort sampled during active COVID-19. The CDR3 runs from the conserved cysteine through the conserved F or W. Fields, in order: clone size, V gene, J gene, D gene, CDR3 protein, CDR3 DNA. D genes are given only for firm matches. Some rows mark clone size as missing; the rest say once, few, many or name a class of expanded clone.

clone size: .
V gene: TRBV19
J gene: TRBJ1-5
D gene: TRBD1
CDR3 protein: CASSTRTGSNQPQHF
CDR3 DNA: TGTGCCAGTAGTACTCGGACAGGGAGCAATCAGCCCCAGCATTTT

clone size: .
V gene: TRBV7-3
J gene: TRBJ2-3
D gene: TRBD2
CDR3 protein: CASSLGLAQDTQYF
CDR3 DNA: TGTGCCAGCAGCCTTGGACTAGCGCAAGATACGCAGTATTTT

clone size: .
V gene: TRBV2
J gene: TRBJ1-4
D gene: .
CDR3 protein: CASIAGYTNEKLFF
CDR3 DNA: TGTGCCAGCATCGCAGGGTACACTAATGAAAAACTGTTTTTT

clone size: few
V gene: TRBV2
J gene: TRBJ1-2
D gene: TRBD1
CDR3 protein: CASSGQGALYGYTF
CDR3 DNA: TGTGCCAGCAGTGGACAGGGGGCTCTGTATGGCTACACCTTC

clone size: once
V gene: TRBV10-1
J gene: TRBJ1-2
D gene: .
CDR3 protein: CASSDLGRHYGYTF
CDR3 DNA: TGCGCCAGCAGTGATCTGGGCCGGCACTATGGCTACACCTTC

clone size: .
V gene: TRBV7-2
J gene: TRBJ2-5
D gene: TRBD2
CDR3 protein: CASSLALTSGGFQETQYF
CDR3 DNA: TGTGCCAGCAGCTTAGCCCTGACTAGCGGGGGTTTCCAAGAGACCCAGTACTTC

clone size: .
V gene: TRBV19
J gene: TRBJ1-2
D gene: TRBD1
CDR3 protein: CASAGPGQGNYGYTF
CDR3 DNA: TGTGCCAGTGCTGGTCCGGGACAGGGGAACTATGGCTACACCTTC

clone size: once
V gene: TRBV6-2/TRBV6-3
J gene: TRBJ2-3
D gene: .
CDR3 protein: CASSYGRGFSDTQYF
CDR3 DNA: TGTGCCAGCAGTTATGGAAGAGGTTTCTCTGATACGCAGTATTTT

clone size: .
V gene: TRBV18
J gene: TRBJ2-7
D gene: TRBD2
CDR3 protein: CASSSGGVVEQYF
CDR3 DNA: TGTGCCAGCTCGTCGGGAGGGGTGGTGGAGCAGTACTTC

clone size: .
V gene: TRBV6-2/TRBV6-3
J gene: TRBJ2-7
D gene: .
CDR3 protein: CASSKRDRRNYEQYF
CDR3 DNA: TGTGCCAGCAGTAAGCGGGACAGGCGAAACTACGAGCAGTACTTC

clone size: .
V gene: TRBV5-1
J gene: TRBJ1-5
D gene: .
CDR3 protein: CASSLAGGNQPQHF
CDR3 DNA: TGCGCCAGCAGCTTGGCCGGGGGTAATCAGCCCCAGCATTTT

clone size: .
V gene: TRBV5-6
J gene: TRBJ2-1
D gene: TRBD1
CDR3 protein: CASTLEGAYYEQFF
CDR3 DNA: TGTGCCAGCACCTTAGAGGGGGCCTATTATGAGCAGTTCTTC

clone size: .
V gene: TRBV19
J gene: TRBJ1-1
D gene: .
CDR3 protein: CASSTQVNTEAFF
CDR3 DNA: TGTGCCAGTAGCACCCAGGTAAACACTGAAGCTTTCTTT

clone size: .
V gene: TRBV27
J gene: TRBJ2-2
D gene: .
CDR3 protein: CASSLGLAYGGELFF
CDR3 DNA: TGTGCCAGCAGTTTGGGTCTAGCGTACGGCGGGGAGCTGTTTTTT

clone size: .
V gene: TRBV24-1
J gene: TRBJ2-1
D gene: .
CDR3 protein: CATSDTAPGLVNTWFF
CDR3 DNA: TGTGCCACCAGTGATACCGCGCCAGGGCTCGTCAACACCTGGTTCTTC

clone size: .
V gene: TRBV7-2
J gene: TRBJ2-7
D gene: TRBD1
CDR3 protein: CASSLGTGLYEQYF
CDR3 DNA: TGTGCCAGCAGCTTAGGGACAGGGTTATACGAGCAGTACTTC

clone size: few
V gene: TRBV28
J gene: TRBJ1-1
D gene: .
CDR3 protein: CASRPPDTEAFF
CDR3 DNA: TGTGCCAGCAGACCGCCGGACACTGAAGCTTTCTTT

clone size: .
V gene: TRBV4-1
J gene: TRBJ2-1
D gene: TRBD2
CDR3 protein: CASSLTSGGAGYNEQFF
CDR3 DNA: TGCGCCAGCAGCCTGACTAGCGGGGGGGCCGGGTACAATGAGCAGTTCTTC

clone size: .
V gene: TRBV18
J gene: TRBJ1-1
D gene: .
CDR3 protein: CASSPPSGHQRMNTEAFF
CDR3 DNA: TGTGCCAGCTCACCCCCATCAGGCCACCAAAGGATGAACACTGAAGCTTTCTTT

clone size: once
V gene: TRBV6-4
J gene: TRBJ1-1
D gene: .
CDR3 protein: CASSEQSFTEAFF
CDR3 DNA: TGTGCCAGCAGTGAACAGAGTTTCACTGAAGCTTTCTTT

clone size: few
V gene: TRBV19
J gene: TRBJ1-2
D gene: .
CDR3 protein: CASSIGWGDYGYTF
CDR3 DNA: TGTGCCAGTAGTATCGGATGGGGGGACTACGGCTACACCTTC

clone size: few
V gene: TRBV6-6
J gene: TRBJ2-2
D gene: .
CDR3 protein: CASSPGSNTGELFF
CDR3 DNA: TGTGCCAGCAGTCCCGGGTCGAACACCGGGGAGCTGTTTTTT

clone size: .
V gene: TRBV5-1
J gene: TRBJ1-4
D gene: TRBD1
CDR3 protein: CASSLFTGGTNEKLFF
CDR3 DNA: TGCGCCAGCAGCTTGTTCACAGGGGGCACTAATGAAAAACTGTTTTTT

clone size: .
V gene: TRBV6-2/TRBV6-3
J gene: TRBJ1-4
D gene: .
CDR3 protein: CASSYQGSPNEKLFF
CDR3 DNA: TGTGCCAGCAGTTACCAGGGGAGCCCGAATGAAAAACTGTTTTTT

clone size: .
V gene: TRBV4-2
J gene: TRBJ2-5
D gene: .
CDR3 protein: CASSQQAGETQYF
CDR3 DNA: TGTGCCAGCAGCCAACAAGCAGGCGAGACCCAGTACTTC

clone size: .
V gene: TRBV2
J gene: TRBJ1-2
D gene: TRBD1
CDR3 protein: CASRATGGPTFNYGYTF
CDR3 DNA: TGTGCCAGCAGGGCGACAGGGGGCCCTACCTTTAACTATGGCTACACCTTC

clone size: .
V gene: TRBV18
J gene: TRBJ2-5
D gene: TRBD2
CDR3 protein: CASSPSGEDETQYF
CDR3 DNA: TGTGCCAGCTCCCCCAGCGGGGAGGATGAGACCCAGTACTTC

clone size: .
V gene: TRBV11-3
J gene: TRBJ1-1
D gene: TRBD1
CDR3 protein: CASSSGGINTEAFF
CDR3 DNA: TGTGCCAGCAGTTCAGGGGGAATTAACACTGAAGCTTTCTTT

clone size: .
V gene: TRBV5-4
J gene: TRBJ1-4
D gene: .
CDR3 protein: CASSPTSANEKLFF
CDR3 DNA: TGTGCCAGCAGCCCGACTTCTGCTAATGAAAAACTGTTTTTT

clone size: .
V gene: TRBV19
J gene: TRBJ2-2
D gene: .
CDR3 protein: CASSTYKNTGELFF
CDR3 DNA: TGTGCCAGTAGTACTTACAAGAACACCGGGGAGCTGTTTTTT

clone size: .
V gene: TRBV29-1
J gene: TRBJ2-2
D gene: .
CDR3 protein: CSVDAGNTGELFF
CDR3 DNA: TGCAGCGTTGATGCAGGGAACACCGGGGAGCTGTTTTTT

clone size: .
V gene: TRBV5-5
J gene: TRBJ1-1
D gene: TRBD1
CDR3 protein: CASSSVRGPSEAFF
CDR3 DNA: TGTGCCAGCAGCTCAGTCAGGGGGCCCAGTGAAGCTTTCTTT

clone size: .
V gene: TRBV6-6
J gene: TRBJ2-2
D gene: TRBD2
CDR3 protein: CASSYGGGPTGELFF
CDR3 DNA: TGTGCCAGCAGTTACGGGGGAGGGCCCACCGGGGAGCTGTTTTTT

clone size: .
V gene: TRBV10-3
J gene: TRBJ1-3
D gene: .
CDR3 protein: CAPSRNTIYF
CDR3 DNA: TGTGCCCCATCTAGAAACACCATATATTTT

clone size: .
V gene: TRBV28
J gene: TRBJ1-2
D gene: .
CDR3 protein: CASGSRRATYGYTF
CDR3 DNA: TGTGCCAGCGGGTCCAGGAGGGCCACCTATGGCTACACCTTC

clone size: .
V gene: TRBV19
J gene: TRBJ2-2
D gene: .
CDR3 protein: CASSRTPQTVATGELFF
CDR3 DNA: TGTGCCAGTAGCCGGACACCCCAAACGGTTGCCACCGGGGAGCTGTTTTTT

clone size: .
V gene: TRBV5-1
J gene: TRBJ1-1
D gene: .
CDR3 protein: CASSLAGWNTEAFF
CDR3 DNA: TGCGCCAGCAGCTTGGCGGGGTGGAACACTGAAGCTTTCTTT

clone size: .
V gene: TRBV3-1/TRBV3-2
J gene: TRBJ2-1
D gene: TRBD1
CDR3 protein: CASRVQGNYNEQFF
CDR3 DNA: TGTGCCAGCAGAGTACAGGGGAATTACAATGAGCAGTTCTTC

clone size: .
V gene: TRBV5-3
J gene: TRBJ1-5
D gene: TRBD1
CDR3 protein: CARSLTWTGYSNQPQHF
CDR3 DNA: TGTGCCAGAAGCTTGACTTGGACAGGATATAGCAATCAGCCCCAGCATTTT

clone size: .
V gene: TRBV2
J gene: TRBJ2-5
D gene: .
CDR3 protein: CASRDSRQETQYF
CDR3 DNA: TGTGCCAGCAGGGACTCCAGGCAAGAGACCCAGTACTTC

clone size: .
V gene: TRBV7-2
J gene: TRBJ1-6
D gene: TRBD1
CDR3 protein: CASSLEFIQAGGSPLHF
CDR3 DNA: TGTGCCAGCAGCTTAGAGTTTATTCAGGCAGGGGGCTCACCCCTCCACTTT

clone size: .
V gene: TRBV5-8
J gene: TRBJ1-1
D gene: TRBD1
CDR3 protein: CASSRQGYTEAFF
CDR3 DNA: TGTGCCAGCAGCCGACAGGGATACACTGAAGCTTTCTTT

clone size: few
V gene: TRBV5-4
J gene: TRBJ2-1
D gene: .
CDR3 protein: CASSLFVGGNEQFF
CDR3 DNA: TGTGCCAGCAGCCTCTTCGTGGGGGGCAATGAGCAGTTCTTC

clone size: .
V gene: TRBV9
J gene: TRBJ2-5
D gene: TRBD1
CDR3 protein: CASSVGTGQETQYF
CDR3 DNA: TGTGCCAGCAGCGTAGGGACAGGGCAAGAGACCCAGTACTTC

clone size: few
V gene: TRBV6-6
J gene: TRBJ1-4
D gene: .
CDR3 protein: CASSSVGEKLFF
CDR3 DNA: TGTGCCAGCAGCTCAGTGGGCGAAAAACTGTTTTTT

clone size: few
V gene: TRBV2
J gene: TRBJ1-2
D gene: .
CDR3 protein: CASTRDIDYGYTF
CDR3 DNA: TGTGCCAGCACGAGGGATATAGACTATGGCTACACCTTC

clone size: .
V gene: TRBV3-1/TRBV3-2
J gene: TRBJ1-2
D gene: TRBD1
CDR3 protein: CASRNRGNYGYTF
CDR3 DNA: TGTGCCAGCAGAAACAGGGGGAACTATGGCTACACCTTC

clone size: .
V gene: TRBV5-4
J gene: TRBJ2-2
D gene: TRBD2
CDR3 protein: CASRAGFDSGELFF
CDR3 DNA: TGTGCCAGCCGAGCGGGGTTCGACTCCGGGGAGCTGTTTTTT

clone size: .
V gene: TRBV3-1/TRBV3-2
J gene: TRBJ1-2
D gene: TRBD1
CDR3 protein: CASTHDRAMGYTF
CDR3 DNA: TGTGCCAGCACCCATGACAGGGCTATGGGCTACACCTTC

clone size: .
V gene: TRBV5-1
J gene: TRBJ2-1
D gene: .
CDR3 protein: CASSRGTEIRQNEQFF
CDR3 DNA: TGCGCCAGCAGCCGCGGGACAGAGATACGACAGAATGAGCAGTTCTTC

clone size: .
V gene: TRBV27
J gene: TRBJ1-1
D gene: .
CDR3 protein: CASNSQGPYTEAFF
CDR3 DNA: TGTGCCAGCAACAGCCAGGGTCCATACACTGAAGCTTTCTTT

clone size: .
V gene: TRBV18
J gene: TRBJ2-3
D gene: TRBD1
CDR3 protein: CASSPPGQGTGTTDTQYF
CDR3 DNA: TGTGCCAGCTCACCGCCTGGACAGGGTACCGGGACCACAGATACGCAGTATTTT

clone size: .
V gene: TRBV12-3/TRBV12-4
J gene: TRBJ1-5
D gene: TRBD1
CDR3 protein: CASSTTGAQPQHF
CDR3 DNA: TGTGCCAGCAGCACCACAGGGGCTCAGCCCCAGCATTTT

clone size: .
V gene: TRBV5-1
J gene: TRBJ2-1
D gene: TRBD1
CDR3 protein: CASSRRQGSYNEQFF
CDR3 DNA: TGCGCCAGCAGCCGCAGACAGGGATCATACAATGAGCAGTTCTTC

clone size: .
V gene: TRBV5-1
J gene: TRBJ2-1
D gene: TRBD2
CDR3 protein: CASRSGGAEGYNEQFF
CDR3 DNA: TGCGCCAGCCGGAGCGGGGGGGCGGAAGGGTACAATGAGCAGTTCTTC

clone size: .
V gene: TRBV28
J gene: TRBJ2-6
D gene: TRBD1
CDR3 protein: CASSSGTGTGANVLTF
CDR3 DNA: TGTGCCAGCAGTTCCGGGACAGGTACTGGGGCCAACGTCCTGACTTTC

clone size: .
V gene: TRBV4-2
J gene: TRBJ2-1
D gene: .
CDR3 protein: CASSQDYGLGRAYNEQFF
CDR3 DNA: TGTGCCAGCAGCCAAGATTATGGCCTTGGCAGGGCCTACAATGAGCAGTTCTTC

clone size: .
V gene: TRBV28
J gene: TRBJ2-5
D gene: .
CDR3 protein: CASSLFLGESQETQYF
CDR3 DNA: TGTGCCAGCAGTTTATTCCTTGGAGAGAGCCAAGAGACCCAGTACTTC

clone size: few
V gene: TRBV7-9
J gene: TRBJ2-7
D gene: .
CDR3 protein: CASSLAGGAHEQYF
CDR3 DNA: TGTGCCAGCAGCTTAGCAGGGGGGGCCCACGAGCAGTACTTC

clone size: .
V gene: TRBV29-1
J gene: TRBJ1-6
D gene: TRBD1
CDR3 protein: CSVQRTGKSPLHF
CDR3 DNA: TGCAGCGTTCAACGGACAGGGAAGTCACCCCTCCACTTT